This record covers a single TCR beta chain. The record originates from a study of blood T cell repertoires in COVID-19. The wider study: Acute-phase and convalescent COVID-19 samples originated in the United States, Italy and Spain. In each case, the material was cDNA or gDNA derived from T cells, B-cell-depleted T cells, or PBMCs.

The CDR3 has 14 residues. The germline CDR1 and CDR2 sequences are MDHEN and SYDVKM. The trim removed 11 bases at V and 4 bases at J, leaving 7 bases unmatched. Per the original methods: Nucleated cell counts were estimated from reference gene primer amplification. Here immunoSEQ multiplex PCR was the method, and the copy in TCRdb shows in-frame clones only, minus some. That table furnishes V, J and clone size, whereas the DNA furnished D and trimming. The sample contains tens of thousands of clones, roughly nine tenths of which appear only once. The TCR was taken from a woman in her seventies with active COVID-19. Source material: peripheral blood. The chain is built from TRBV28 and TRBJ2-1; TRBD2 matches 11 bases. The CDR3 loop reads CAVVTSGNYNEQFF. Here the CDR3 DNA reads TGTGCCGTGGTGACTAGCGGGAATTACAATGAGCAGTTCTTC. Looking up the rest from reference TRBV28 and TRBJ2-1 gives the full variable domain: DVKVTQSSRYLVKRTGEKVFLECVQDMDHENMFWYRQDPGLGLRLIYFSYDVKMKEKGDIPEGYSVSREKKERFSLILESASTNQTSMYLCAVVTSGNYNEQFFGPGTRLTVL.